The 22 T cell receptor beta chains below come from one sample, sequenced in a study of OX40 agonist ivuxolimab in advanced cancers. The repertoire was sequenced with immunoSEQ multiplex PCR; TCRdb's copy has only in-frame clones and lacks some. The repertoire holds approximately 54,000 clones, with 80% to 95% as singletons. This material consisted of CD4+ or CD8+ T cells sorted from blood, taken in a trial of the OX40 agonist ivuxolimab. The source of these receptors is an adult with an advanced solid tumor such as melanoma, head and neck, liver or kidney cancer.

This clone was seen only a few times. The CDR3 sequence: CASGQNTVEEQFF. The CDR3 DNA reads as TGTGCTAGTGGTCAAAACACGGTGGAGGAGCAGTTCTTC. The chain carries TRBV12-5 and TRBJ2-1; D unresolved. Germline assignment: CDR1 LGHNT and CDR2 FRNRAP. The CDR3 has 13 amino acids. V lost 5 bases and J lost 10, with 15 bases in between. The complete variable domain, with remaining parts taken from reference TRBV12-5 and TRBJ2-1, reads DARVTQTPRHKVTEMGQEVTMRCQPILGHNTVFWYRQTMMQGLELLAYFRNRAPLDDSGMPKDRFSAEMPDATLATLKIQPSEPRDSAVYFCASGQNTVEEQFFGPGTRLTVL.

The CDR3 nucleotides are TGTGCCAGTAGTACATCCTGGGACTTTTACAATGAGCAGTTCTTC. Protein sequence: CASSTSWDFYNEQFF. This chain joins TRBV19 and TRBJ2-1, with D perhaps matching TRBD2 (6 bases). The CDR3 runs 15 residues. CDR1 and CDR2 (germline): LNHDA, SQIVND (reference sequence). Trimming left V 4 bases short and J 4 bases short, with 14 bases between.

This clone was counted a single time. The rearrangement joins TRBV4-3 to TRBJ2-5; D is perhaps TRBD2 (6 bases). The CDR3 contains 15 residues. Germline CDR1 reads LGHNA; CDR2 reads YSLEER. Trimming removed 0 bases from V and 5 bases from J, with 13 bases in between. The CDR3 DNA reads as TGCGCCAGCAGCCAAGATTCCACTAGCATCGAGACCCAGTACTTC. Its translation is CASSQDSTSIETQYF.

The V call is TRBV18, the J call TRBJ1-4; 8 bases are shared with TRBD1. The CDR3 extends over 15 amino acids. Germline V gives CDR1 KGHSH, CDR2 LQKENI. V gave up 6 bases and J gave up 4 bases; unmatched junction bases: 7. This CDR3 is CASSPRGQNNEKLFF. The CDR3, as DNA: TGTGCCAGCTCGCCCAGGGGGCAGAATAATGAAAAACTGTTTTTT.

This clone is a singleton in its sample. The rearrangement joins TRBV5-8 to TRBJ1-1, with D possibly matching TRBD1 (6 bases). Trimming left V 0 bases short and J 4 bases short, with 13 bases between. CDR3 size: 15 residues. Germline V gene sequence: CDR1 SGHTS, CDR2 YDEGEE. CDR3 residues: CASSLEYRAGTEAFF. The CDR3 region has the DNA TGTGCCAGCAGCTTGGAGTACAGGGCGGGCACTGAAGCTTTCTTT.

V usage is TRBV9 and J usage is TRBJ2-7, with D tentatively TRBD1 or TRBD2 (5 bases each). Between the trimmed V and J ends, which lost 4 bases and 0 bases, there was a span of 17 bases. Germline assignment: CDR1 SGDLS and CDR2 YYNGEE. The CDR3 length is 16 residues. The CDR3 here is CASSLSRGGGSYEQYF. For the CDR3, the DNA is TGTGCCAGCAGCCTAAGCCGGGGTGGGGGCTCCTACGAGCAGTACTTC.

This clone was counted a few times. This chain uses TRBV16 with TRBJ1-5, with 9 bases identical to TRBD1. The CDR3 contains 15 residues. The junction had 5 bases not matched to a gene; V was cut back by 2 bases and J by 6 bases. The germline V gene has CDR1 KGHSY and CDR2 FQNENV. CDR3 DNA sequence: TGTGCCAGCAGCCAACGGGGGACAGGGACTCAGCCCCAGCATTTT. Its translation: CASSQRGTGTQPQHF.

The chain has TRBV6-5 and TRBJ2-1, with 9 bases matching TRBD2. J was trimmed by 5 bases and V by 2 bases; bases with no gene match: 4. Germline assignment: CDR1 MNHEY and CDR2 SVGAGI. This CDR3 has 15 residues. CDR3 DNA sequence: TGTGCCAGCAGTTACGTAGCGGGGGTGAACAATGAGCAGTTCTTC. This sequence encodes CASSYVAGVNNEQFF.

This sequence joins TRBV29-1 and TRBJ2-7; D is ambiguous. Trimming took off 2 bases at V and 0 bases at J, with 5 bases between the two ends. CDR3 size: 12 residues. Germline CDR1 reads SQVTM; CDR2 reads ANQGSEA. In nucleotides, the CDR3 is TGCAGCGTTGAAATGGACTCCTACGAGCAGTACTTC. Its protein product is CSVEMDSYEQYF.

In DNA, the CDR3 is TGTGCCAGCAGCGTAGGGGCAGGGGCTCACTATGGCTACACCTTC. It yields the protein CASSVGAGAHYGYTF. The chain uses TRBV9 and TRBJ1-2, with D possibly TRBD1 on 6 matching bases. The CDR3 totals 15 residues. Germline V gives CDR1 SGDLS, CDR2 YYNGEE. Trimming left V 0 bases short and J 3 bases short, with 12 bases between.

The chain couples TRBV27 to TRBJ2-1, with 12 bases lining up with TRBD2. There are 15 residues in the CDR3. The germline V gene has CDR1 MNHEY and CDR2 SMNVEV (reference sequence). After removal of 8 bases from V and 0 bases from J, the junction contained 2 bases not matched to a gene. CDR3 DNA: TGTGCCAGCGGGGGACTAGCGGGCTCCTACAATGAGCAGTTCTTC. This sequence encodes CASGGLAGSYNEQFF.

The chain recombines TRBV6-5 with TRBJ2-3; unclear D gene. The length of the CDR3 is 13 residues. Germline assignment: CDR1 MNHEY and CDR2 SVGAGI. Trimming pared 2 bases from V and 0 bases from J, leaving 3 bases between. The CDR3 DNA sequence: TGTGCCAGCAGTTACGGCAGCACAGATACGCAGTATTTT. Translated: CASSYGSTDTQYF.

A single count supports this clone. The V call is TRBV7-9, the J call TRBJ2-3; 11 bases align to TRBD1. Germline V gives CDR1 SEHNR, CDR2 FQNEAQ (reference sequence). Trimming cost V 2 bases and J 0 bases; bases outside gene matches: 4. The CDR3 extends over 17 amino acids. CDR3 amino acids: CASSLRTGGRSTDTQYF. In DNA form, the CDR3 reads TGTGCCAGCAGCTTAAGGACAGGGGGCAGGAGCACAGATACGCAGTATTTT.

This chain joins TRBV4-3 and TRBJ2-1; 10 bases line up with TRBD1. CDR3 size: 15 residues. Germline CDR1 reads LGHNA; CDR2 reads YSLEER. V trimming: 3 bases; J trimming: 6 bases; junction bases outside the gene matches: 5. The CDR3 spells CASSHGQGGGNEQFF. The CDR3 nucleotides read TGCGCCAGCAGCCACGGACAGGGGGGGGGCAATGAGCAGTTCTTC.

As concerns this clone: The junction does not match germline at one end; this may be a read error. The chain links TRBV2 to TRBJ1-2; TRBD1 is a possible D gene (5 bases). The CDR3 contains 13 residues. Germline CDR1 SNHLY, CDR2 FYNNEI. As DNA, the CDR3 is TGTGCCAGCTTGTCCAGGGACCTCGCCCGGCTGCCCTTC. Protein sequence: CASLSRDLARLPF.

The chain carries TRBV4-2 and TRBJ2-7; 8 bases fit TRBD1. The CDR3 sequence is 17 residues long. V gave up 0 bases and J gave up 4 bases; unmatched junction bases: 11. The V gene's germline CDR1 is LGHNA and CDR2 YNFKEQ. CDR3 sequence reads: CASSQERSGTGVYEQYF. CDR3 bases: TGTGCCAGCAGCCAAGAAAGGTCCGGGACAGGAGTTTACGAGCAGTACTTC.

The chain carries TRBV6-6 and TRBJ2-7; no reliable D call. The CDR3 sequence is 13 residues long. V was trimmed by 2 bases and J by 1 base, leaving 6 bases between them. The germline V gene has CDR1 MNHNY and CDR2 SVGAGI (reference sequence). Written as DNA, the CDR3 is TGTGCCAGCAGTTACATGGGATCCTACGAGCAGTACTTC. Translating it yields CASSYMGSYEQYF.

V and J are TRBV25-1 and TRBJ2-1; D might be TRBD1 (6 bases). The germline CDR1 and CDR2 sequences are MGHDK and SYGVNS. This CDR3 is built from 14 residues. With 0 bases removed from V and 5 bases from J, the gap between germline ends came to 8 bases. Here the CDR3 DNA reads TGTGCCAGCAGTGAATATAACAGGGACAATGAGCAGTTCTTC. Its protein is CASSEYNRDNEQFF.

The chain employs TRBV11-1 and TRBJ2-7, with D perhaps matching TRBD2 (7 bases). The CDR3 is 13 residues long. Between the trimmed V and J ends, which lost 6 bases and 7 bases, there was a span of 16 bases. The germline CDR1 and CDR2 sequences are SGHAT and FQDESV (reference sequence). The CDR3 region is CASRFAGAQEQYF. For the CDR3, the DNA is TGTGCCAGCAGATTTGCGGGGGCTCAGGAGCAGTACTTC.

The chain combines TRBV4-3 with TRBJ2-3, with 11 bases identical to TRBD2. V lost 4 bases, J lost 4 bases, and 19 bases stayed unmatched. CDR3 length equals 20 residues. From germline, CDR1 is LGHNA and CDR2 YSLEER. The CDR3 here is CASSPSGVAGGPQYADTQYF. In nucleotides, the CDR3 is TGCGCCAGCAGCCCCTCTGGGGTAGCGGGGGGGCCTCAGTATGCAGATACGCAGTATTTT.

This chain connects TRBV15 to TRBJ2-1, with D tentatively TRBD2 (6 bases). This CDR3 region has 14 residues. Trimming removed 0 bases at V and 6 bases at J, with 9 bases between. Germline V gene lookup returns CDR1 LNHNV and CDR2 YYDKDF (reference sequence). DNA of the CDR3: TGTGCCACCAGCAGAGATTTGGGGGGCAATGAGCAGTTCTTC. As protein: CATSRDLGGNEQFF.

The sample holds one count of this clone. This chain links TRBV27 with TRBJ2-2; D uncertain. Trimming left V 5 bases short and J 5 bases short, with 9 bases between. The CDR3 totals 13 residues. Germline CDR1 and CDR2: MNHEY and SMNVEV (reference sequence). CDR3 sequence (DNA): TGTGCCAGCAGTCTTCCTAGAACCGGGGAGCTGTTTTTT. It is translated as CASSLPRTGELFF.